Below, 15 T cell receptor beta chains from the same sample are listed, as sequenced in a study of Ad26.COV2.S vaccination and SARS-CoV-2 variants (dated by TCRdb to the early 2020s). Library preparation used the immunoSEQ multiplex PCR assay. TCRdb mirrors the immuneACCESS table, restricted to in-frame sequences. Some clones are absent from its copies; in checked studies, under half trace to an unresolved V gene, and the reason for the others is unknown. The sample profile shows around 140,000 clones; 70% to 90% of them were found once. 5% of the sample is taken by the ten largest. The sample's time point label, in plain terms: individuals recovered from natural SARS-CoV-2 infection. Sequenced here: peripheral blood, sampled after recovery from COVID-19. The receptor set was obtained from a human donor who had recovered from COVID-19.

This chain joins TRBV5-4 and TRBJ1-6; no clear D gene. Trimming took 0 bases from V and 9 from J, leaving 4 bases between them. Germline V CDR1 and CDR2: SGHNT, YYREEE (reference sequence). There are 12 residues in the CDR3. The CDR3 bases are TGTGCCAGCAGCTTGGATGTTTCACCCCTCCACTTT. Translated, it gives CASSLDVSPLHF.

The V call is TRBV2, the J call TRBJ2-5; D possibly corresponds to TRBD2 (5 bases). V lost 0 bases, J lost 5 bases, and 22 bases lay in between. Germline V lookup: CDR1 SNHLY, CDR2 FYNNEI. CDR3 length: 18 amino acids. The CDR3 nucleotides are TGTGCCAGCAGTGAAGCTCCCGGGGATGGTACCGGTGACGAGACCCAGTACTTC. Amino acids: CASSEAPGDGTGDETQYF.

This chain joins TRBV9 and TRBJ2-7; TRBD1 is a possible D gene (5 bases). The CDR3 has 15 residues. V lost 0 bases and J 5 bases, leaving 15 bases between the germline ends. Germline CDR1 is SGDLS and CDR2 is YYNGEE. As DNA, the CDR3 is TGTGCCAGCAGCGTAGGAAGGGGCAATCGTGACGAGCAGTACTTC. It translates to CASSVGRGNRDEQYF.

V usage is TRBV10-1 and J usage is TRBJ2-7; 8 bases match TRBD2. Germline trimming cut 6 bases from V and 7 bases from J; bases unmatched to any gene: 23. Germline-derived CDR1 and CDR2 are WNHNN and SYGVQD (reference sequence). The CDR3 covers 18 residues. The CDR3 region is CASSDKPALGLAGAEQYF. The CDR3 DNA reads TGCGCCAGCAGCGATAAGCCTGCCTTGGGCCTAGCGGGTGCTGAGCAGTACTTC.

The chain joins TRBV7-2 to TRBJ2-5; 11 bases are shared with TRBD2. CDR1 and CDR2 (germline): SGHTA, FQGNSA. CDR3 length: 17 amino acids. The ends lost 5 bases at V and 5 bases at J; junction bases unmatched: 13. CDR3 protein: CASSHFTSGGKWETQYF. CDR3 DNA: TGTGCCAGCAGCCACTTCACTAGCGGGGGAAAATGGGAGACCCAGTACTTC.

J is TRBJ2-1 and V is TRBV11-3, with 11 nucleotides matching TRBD1. The V segment lost 5 bases and the J segment 0 bases; nucleotides outside the gene matches: 3. CDR1 is SGHNT and CDR2 is YENEEA in the germline V gene. There are 16 residues in the CDR3. The CDR3 region is CASSGQGAHSYNEQFF. Written as DNA, the CDR3 is TGTGCCAGCAGCGGACAGGGGGCCCACTCCTACAATGAGCAGTTCTTC. Supplemented by reference TRBV11-3 and TRBJ2-1, the full variable domain reads EAGVVQSPRYKIIEKKQPVAFWCNPISGHNTLYWYLQNLGQGPELLIRYENEEAVDDSQLPKDRFSAERLKGVDSTLKIQPAELGDSAVYLCASSGQGAHSYNEQFFGPGTRLTVL.

This clone showed up just once. The chain uses TRBV12-3 or TRBV12-4 and TRBJ1-1; maybe TRBD1 (5 bases). The ends were cut back, 3 bases at V and 8 bases at J, with 10 bases in the middle. This CDR3 comprises 12 residues. The CDR3: CASSFRGGEAFF. The CDR3 DNA is TGTGCCAGCAGTTTTAGGGGAGGGGAAGCTTTCTTT.

The rearrangement links TRBV5-1 to TRBJ1-5; D might be TRBD1 (5 bases). CDR1 and CDR2 (germline): SGHRS, YFSETQ. V lost 4 bases and J 6 bases, leaving 23 bases between the germline ends. This CDR3 contains 17 residues. For the CDR3, the DNA is TGCGCCAGCAGCCCTAAGGCCCAGTCCGGGGCAGGTCAGCCCCAGCATTTT. Protein: CASSPKAQSGAGQPQHF. Combining the CDR3 with reference TRBV5-1 and TRBJ1-5 gives the whole variable domain KAGVTQTPRYLIKTRGQQVTLSCSPISGHRSVSWYQQTPGQGLQFLFEYFSETQRNKGNFPGRFSGRQFSNSRSEMNVSTLELGDSALYLCASSPKAQSGAGQPQHFGDGTRLSIL.

The chain is built from TRBV9 and TRBJ2-2, with TRBD2 identical over 15 bases. The junction had 8 bases not matched to a gene; V was cut back by 3 bases and J by 5 bases. CDR1 SGDLS and CDR2 YYNGEE come from the germline V gene. The CDR3 totals 18 residues. CDR3 sequence reads: CASSGGTSGGIGTGELFF. The CDR3 DNA sequence: TGTGCCAGCAGCGGAGGGACTAGCGGGGGGATAGGGACCGGGGAGCTGTTTTTT.

The rearrangement links TRBV9 to TRBJ2-3; the D call may be TRBD1 or TRBD2 (7 bases each). Trimming took 2 bases from V and 2 from J, leaving 15 bases between them. This CDR3 is 16 amino acids long. Germline CDR1 and CDR2: SGDLS and YYNGEE. CDR3 coding DNA: TGTGCCAGCAGCGTTGGGACAGCGGGGCCCACAGATACGCAGTATTTT. It yields the protein CASSVGTAGPTDTQYF.

V usage is TRBV19 and J usage is TRBJ2-6, with D unclear. The CDR3 runs 17 residues. CDR1 LNHDA and CDR2 SQIVND come from the germline V gene (reference sequence). With 5 bases removed from V and 0 bases from J, the gap between germline ends came to 14 bases. CDR3 loop: CASSLGRPSSGANVLTF. The CDR3 DNA is TGTGCCAGTAGTCTCGGACGGCCCTCCTCTGGGGCCAACGTCCTGACTTTC. The full variable domain, with the rest looked up from reference TRBV19 and TRBJ2-6, is DGGITQSPKYLFRKEGQNVTLSCEQNLNHDAMYWYRQDPGQGLRLIYYSQIVNDFQKGDIAEGYSVSREKKESFPLTVTSAQKNPTAFYLCASSLGRPSSGANVLTFGAGSRLTVL.

The V and J genes are TRBV29-1 and TRBJ1-1, with TRBD1 matching over 10 bases. The germline V gene encodes CDR1 SQVTM and CDR2 ANQGSEA. This CDR3 region has 13 residues. V lost 6 bases and J lost 1; bases outside the gene matches: 2. The CDR3 DNA is TGCAGCGTCTGGACAGGGGGGAACACTGAAGCTTTCTTT. As protein: CSVWTGGNTEAFF.

V and J are TRBV28 and TRBJ1-2; no definite D call. V gave up 2 bases and J gave up 3 bases, with 10 bases separating them. The germline CDR1 and CDR2 sequences are MDHEN and SYDVKM. CDR3 size: 14 residues. CDR3 protein: CASSLMGNYYGYTF. CDR3 sequence (DNA): TGTGCCAGCAGTTTAATGGGCAATTACTATGGCTACACCTTC.

The chain joins TRBV6-5 to TRBJ1-4, with 7 bases identical to TRBD1. Losses at the gene ends were 5 bases for V and 8 bases for J; bases not matched to a gene: 8. Per the germline V gene, CDR1 is MNHEY and CDR2 is SVGAGI. CDR3 length equals 14 residues. The CDR3: CASSRRGQVEKLFF. The CDR3 DNA sequence: TGTGCCAGCAGTAGAAGGGGGCAGGTCGAAAAACTGTTTTTT.

The J gene is TRBJ1-5, the V gene TRBV7-9, with D possibly TRBD1 on 5 matching bases. The CDR3 runs 13 residues. Germline CDR1 and CDR2: SEHNR and FQNEAQ (reference sequence). V was pared by 4 bases and J by 5 bases, with 9 bases between. In nucleotides, the CDR3 is TGTGCCAGCAGCTCTCAGGGCGATCAGCCCCAGCATTTT. Its translation is CASSSQGDQPQHF.